This is a list of T cell receptor beta chains from one sample in a study of cytomegalovirus exposure and HLA in healthy donors. TCRdb keeps only in-frame clones here, not all; method: immunoSEQ multiplex PCR. The table lists about 120,000 clones, around 80% of them singletons. Sequencing input: PBMCs. The receptors stem from a female donor in good health and CMV-seronegative. Each CDR3 is given with its conserved first and last residue. A D gene is named only where the DNA matches it firmly. Rows may omit the clone size; those that give it use once, few, many or a size class.

clone_size	v_call	d_call	j_call	cdr3_nt	cdr3_aa
-	TRBV11-2	-	TRBJ1-1	TGTGCCAGCAGCCTCCAGACGGGAAACACTGAAGCTTTCTTT	CASSLQTGNTEAFF
-	TRBV7-9	TRBD2	TRBJ2-5	TGTGCCAGCAGTCCGGGACTAGCGGGGGGCTCCCGTCAAGAGACCCAGTACTTC	CASSPGLAGGSRQETQYF
-	TRBV16	-	TRBJ1-2	TGTGCCAGCAGCCTCCAAACGCGGCTCCATGGCTACACCTTC	CASSLQTRLHGYTF
-	TRBV15	-	TRBJ1-2	TGTGCCACCAGCAGAGATGGGGGGGGCGACGGCTATGGCTACACCTTC	CATSRDGGGDGYGYTF
-	TRBV5-4	TRBD1	TRBJ2-7	TGTGCCAGCAGCCCAGGGGACAGAGAATACGAGCAGTACTTC	CASSPGDREYEQYF
-	TRBV7-9	-	TRBJ1-1	TGTGCCAGCAGGGGCGGGCTTGGAAGCGGTGAAGCTTTCTTT	CASRGGLGSGEAFF
-	TRBV19	-	TRBJ1-1	TGTGCCAGCCTGGGGGGAGAAACTGAAGCTTTCTTT	CASLGGETEAFF
-	TRBV27	-	TRBJ2-1	TGTGCCAGCAGTCCCAGAGGGGGAAGCTCCTACAATGAGCAGTTCTTC	CASSPRGGSSYNEQFF
once	TRBV5-6	-	TRBJ1-2	TGTGCCAGCAGCCCCCAGAGGAACGCTAACTATGGCTACACCTTC	CASSPQRNANYGYTF
-	TRBV4-2	TRBD1	TRBJ1-6	TGTGCCAGCAGCCAATCATCGACAGGGGCCGATAATTCACCCCTCCACTTT	CASSQSSTGADNSPLHF
-	TRBV7-2	-	TRBJ2-2	TGTGCCAGCAGCATGTATACACCGAACACCGGGGAGCTGTTTTTT	CASSMYTPNTGELFF